This entry lists 31 T cell receptor beta chains sequenced from one sample in a study of blood T cell repertoires in COVID-19. The assay was immunoSEQ multiplex PCR, and TCRdb's table has in-frame clones only and misses some. The table records roughly 110,000 clones, roughly two thirds of them present only once. What was sequenced was peripheral blood. The receptors shown here come from a human donor with acute or convalescent COVID-19. The donor label of this sample is uncertain.

This chain uses TRBV5-1 with TRBJ1-2; TRBD1 agrees at 7 bases. Germline assignment: CDR1 SGHRS and CDR2 YFSETQ. With V trimmed by 0 bases and J by 4 bases, 6 bases remained unmatched. CDR3 length: 15 amino acids. CDR3 sequence: CASSLEGTARYGYTF. DNA for the CDR3: TGCGCCAGCAGCTTGGAGGGGACAGCCCGCTATGGCTACACCTTC.

The sample holds a few counts of this clone. The rearrangement uses TRBV5-6 and TRBJ1-1; no clear D. This CDR3 contains 15 residues. Trimming took 0 bases from V and 6 from J, leaving 15 bases between them. Germline CDR1 and CDR2: SGHDT and YYEEEE. DNA of the CDR3: TGTGCCAGCAGCTTGGCCGGCTCCCGGAGCGCTGAAGCTTTCTTT. It yields the protein CASSLAGSRSAEAFF.

The V and J genes are TRBV21-1 and TRBJ1-2; TRBD1 is taken as the D call from the table, unchecked against the DNA. TRBV21-1 is described as a pseudogene. This CDR3 is 15 amino acids long. The CDR3 reads CASSKAPDINDGYTF. The CDR3 DNA sequence: TGTGCCAGCAGCAAAGCGCCGGACATTAACGATGGCTACACCTTC.

The V gene is TRBV10-2, the J gene TRBJ2-1, with TRBD2 matching 11 bases. Unmatched junction bases numbered 8, after V lost 5 bases and J lost 8 bases. The CDR3 extends over 15 amino acids. Germline values: CDR1 WSHSY, CDR2 SAAADI. The CDR3 region has the DNA TGCGCCAGCAGTCGCCGGACTAGCGGGCGGGATGAGCAGTTCTTC. It translates to CASSRRTSGRDEQFF.

This clone was recorded once. The V and J genes are TRBV29-1 and TRBJ2-3; 12 bases agree with TRBD2. The length of the CDR3 is 15 residues. J was trimmed by 5 bases and V by 7 bases; bases with no gene match: 10. Germline V gene sequence: CDR1 SQVTM, CDR2 ANQGSEA. This chain's CDR3 is CSALLAGGPGDTQYF. The DNA for the CDR3 is TGCAGCGCCTTACTAGCGGGGGGCCCTGGAGATACGCAGTATTTT.

V and J are TRBV2 and TRBJ2-1, with 13 nucleotides matching TRBD2. The CDR3 has 15 residues. J was trimmed by 6 bases and V by 4 bases; bases with no gene match: 3. Germline CDR1 reads SNHLY; CDR2 reads FYNNEI. The chain's CDR3 is CASSAGLAGINEQFF. In DNA form, the CDR3 reads TGTGCCAGCAGTGCGGGACTAGCGGGGATCAATGAGCAGTTCTTC.

J is TRBJ1-2 and V is TRBV7-9, with 11 positions matching TRBD1. Losses at the gene ends were 5 bases for V and 6 bases for J; bases not matched to a gene: 5. The CDR3 loop spans 14 amino acids. The V gene's germline CDR1 is SEHNR and CDR2 FQNEAQ (reference sequence). CDR3: CASSPDRGPDGYTF. The CDR3 nucleotides are TGTGCCAGCAGCCCGGACAGGGGGCCCGATGGCTACACCTTC.

Here the CDR3 reads CASSLGSGLNEQFF. The CDR3 DNA follows: TGTGCCAGCAGCTTGGGCTCAGGGCTCAATGAGCAGTTCTTC. This chain connects TRBV5-6 to TRBJ2-1, with D possibly TRBD1 on 5 matching bases. Germline loops: CDR1 SGHDT, CDR2 YYEEEE. V lost 0 bases and J 6 bases, leaving 10 bases between the germline ends. The CDR3 runs to 14 residues.

The chain employs TRBV12-3 or TRBV12-4 and TRBJ1-1, with D maybe TRBD1 (5 bases). CDR3 length: 13 amino acids. V was shortened by 3 bases and J by 5 bases, with 10 bases between the two germline ends. The chain's CDR3 is CASSLDTRTEAFF. The CDR3 bases are TGTGCCAGCAGTTTGGACACCCGGACTGAAGCTTTCTTT.

This clone was recorded a few times. The rearrangement links TRBV28 to TRBJ1-5; 7 bases match TRBD1. There are 15 residues in the CDR3. The ends lost 5 bases at V and 3 bases at J; junction bases unmatched: 7. Germline CDR1 and CDR2: MDHEN and SYDVKM. DNA for the CDR3: TGTGCCAGCAGTACAGGGGCGGCCGACAATCAGCCCCAGCATTTT. Encoded protein: CASSTGAADNQPQHF.

The chain uses TRBV6-6 and TRBJ2-7, with D tentatively TRBD1 (6 bases). V was pared by 5 bases and J by 6 bases, with 17 bases between. This CDR3 spans 14 amino acids. CDR1 and CDR2 from the germline V gene are MNHNY and SVGAGI (reference sequence). CDR3 sequence reads: CASSDNRQVSEQYV. CDR3 DNA sequence: TGTGCCAGCAGTGACAATCGACAGGTGTCCGAGCAGTACGTC.

This chain links TRBV7-2 with TRBJ2-5; perhaps TRBD1 as D (5 bases). V shed 5 bases and J shed 2 bases, with 15 bases lying between them. This CDR3 is 15 amino acids long. Looked up from germline, CDR1 is SGHTA and CDR2 is FQGNSA. The CDR3 nucleotides are TGTGCCAGCAGCCCCCCCTGGGGCGCACAAGAGACCCAGTACTTC. Translated, it gives CASSPPWGAQETQYF.

The J gene is TRBJ2-7, the V gene TRBV5-3, with 7 bases fitting TRBD1. TRBV5-3 carries the ORF label, with uncertain function. CDR3 length equals 16 residues. V shed 4 bases and J 3 bases; nucleotides not matched to a gene: 13. Here the CDR3 DNA reads TGTGCCAGAAGCACCCTTCCCGGGACAGTGGTCTACGAGCAGTACTTC. Its translation: CARSTLPGTVVYEQYF.

This chain connects TRBV2 to TRBJ2-5; the match to TRBD2 covers 16 bases. The CDR3 loop spans 16 amino acids. Losses at the gene ends were 6 bases for V and 5 bases for J; bases not matched to a gene: 6. Per the germline V gene, CDR1 is SNHLY and CDR2 is FYNNEI. CDR3 in DNA: TGTGCCAGCAGGAAGGGACTAGCGGGGGGGAGGGAGACCCAGTACTTC. It yields the protein CASRKGLAGGRETQYF.

The rearrangement uses TRBV5-1 and TRBJ2-3; 9 bases align to TRBD1. CDR1 SGHRS and CDR2 YFSETQ come from the germline V gene. The V gene end was trimmed by 0 bases and the J gene end by 5 bases; junction bases not matched to a gene: 4. The CDR3 is 15 amino acids. The CDR3 nucleotides are TGCGCCAGCAGCTTGGCGGGACAGGGTAAAGATACGCAGTATTTT. As protein: CASSLAGQGKDTQYF.

The V gene is TRBV3-1 (or the pseudogene TRBV3-2), the J gene TRBJ2-7, with a weak D call TRBD1 (6 bases). The V and J ends lost 1 base and 5 bases respectively, with 12 bases between them. Germline CDR1 and CDR2: LGHDT and YNNKEL (reference sequence). This CDR3 spans 14 amino acids. The CDR3 sequence: CASSQGGGDHEQYF. In nucleotides, the CDR3 is TGTGCCAGCAGCCAAGGAGGGGGTGACCACGAGCAGTACTTC.

The chain is built from TRBV15 and TRBJ2-2; 7 positions agree with TRBD1. The V gene end was trimmed by 9 bases and the J gene end by 4 bases; junction bases not matched to a gene: 8. From germline, CDR1 is LNHNV and CDR2 YYDKDF (reference sequence). This CDR3 is 14 amino acids long. The CDR3 DNA reads as TGTGCCACTGGTTTCAGGGGGATCACCGGGGAGCTGTTTTTT. As protein: CATGFRGITGELFF.

This clone was seen a few times. This chain links TRBV19 with TRBJ1-5; 9 bases match TRBD1. V was clipped by 5 bases and J by 0 bases; unmatched bases: 14. The germline V gene encodes CDR1 LNHDA and CDR2 SQIVND (reference sequence). The CDR3 is made up of 19 amino acids. This chain's CDR3 is CASSVTGTGWSYSNQPQHF. The CDR3 nucleotides are TGTGCCAGTAGTGTAACTGGGACAGGGTGGTCGTATAGCAATCAGCCCCAGCATTTT.

The chain carries TRBV24-1 and TRBJ2-2; D might be TRBD2 (5 bases). Germline lookup yields CDR1 KGHDR and CDR2 SFDVKD. The germline V and J ends were trimmed by 6 bases and 4 bases, with 11 bases remaining between them. The CDR3 totals 14 residues. CDR3 sequence: CATSSIRGTGELFF. The CDR3 DNA reads TGTGCCACCAGTTCCATTCGGGGCACCGGGGAGCTGTTTTTT.

The rearrangement uses TRBV6-5 and TRBJ1-4, with a possible D match to TRBD1 (5 bases). This CDR3 contains 15 residues. Germline V gives CDR1 MNHEY, CDR2 SVGAGI. The V end lost 2 bases, the J end lost 3 bases, and 10 bases lay between the germline ends. The CDR3 protein is CASSYGGSANEKLFF. The CDR3 nucleotides read TGTGCCAGCAGTTACGGGGGGTCTGCTAATGAAAAACTGTTTTTT.

J is TRBJ2-2 and V is TRBV5-1; 10 nucleotides agree with TRBD1. The V segment lost 4 bases and the J segment 5 bases; nucleotides outside the gene matches: 5. The CDR3 runs to 15 residues. Germline assignment: CDR1 SGHRS and CDR2 YFSETQ. The CDR3 loop reads CASSPGTGVTGELFF. CDR3 bases: TGCGCCAGCAGCCCCGGGACAGGGGTTACCGGGGAGCTGTTTTTT. Complete variable domain (other parts from reference TRBV5-1 and TRBJ2-2): KAGVTQTPRYLIKTRGQQVTLSCSPISGHRSVSWYQQTPGQGLQFLFEYFSETQRNKGNFPGRFSGRQFSNSRSEMNVSTLELGDSALYLCASSPGTGVTGELFFGEGSRLTVL.

The sample holds many counts of this clone. The chain recombines TRBV6-2 or TRBV6-3 with TRBJ1-1, with a possible D match to TRBD1 (5 bases). From germline, CDR1 is MNHEY and CDR2 SVGEGT. Deletions cut 3 bases from V and 4 bases from J, with 18 bases between. The CDR3 is 16 amino acids. CDR3 residues: CASSYNFGRGVTEAFF. DNA for the CDR3: TGTGCCAGCAGTTATAATTTTGGGAGGGGCGTCACTGAAGCTTTCTTT.

The chain carries TRBV5-5 and TRBJ1-4; 8 bases map to TRBD1. V lost 0 bases and J lost 7; bases outside the gene matches: 8. This CDR3 has 16 amino acids. From germline, CDR1 is SGHKS and CDR2 YYEKEE (reference sequence). The CDR3 sequence: CASSLGGTGSFEKLFF. CDR3 bases: TGTGCCAGCAGCTTGGGGGGGACAGGTTCATTTGAAAAACTGTTTTTT.

This clone was counted a few times. The V and J genes are TRBV19 and TRBJ1-3; 7 bases are shared with TRBD1. CDR3 length equals 14 residues. Looked up from germline, CDR1 is LNHDA and CDR2 is SQIVND (reference sequence). V was pared by 7 bases and J by 1 base, with 4 bases of the junction left unmatched. CDR3 loop: CASKTGLSGNTIYF. CDR3 coding DNA: TGTGCCAGTAAGACAGGGCTGTCTGGAAACACCATATATTTT.

The chain employs TRBV5-5 and TRBJ2-4, with 9 nucleotides matching TRBD2. Per germline, CDR1 SGHKS and CDR2 YYEKEE (reference sequence). CDR3 length: 17 amino acids. J lost 2 bases, V lost 0 bases, and 6 bases had no gene match. The CDR3 is CASSLVGAGGPKNIQYF. The CDR3 nucleotides read TGTGCCAGCAGCTTGGTTGGCGCGGGGGGGCCCAAAAACATTCAGTACTTC.

The V call is TRBV5-5, the J call TRBJ2-2; 9 bases line up with TRBD1. The trim removed 7 bases at V and 7 bases at J, leaving 5 bases unmatched. The germline V gene encodes CDR1 SGHKS and CDR2 YYEKEE (reference sequence). This CDR3 spans 13 amino acids. The CDR3 is CASQQGAVGELFF. CDR3 in DNA: TGTGCCAGCCAACAGGGGGCCGTCGGGGAGCTGTTTTTT.

The gene calls are TRBV10-2 and TRBJ1-1; no definite D call. Germline values: CDR1 WSHSY, CDR2 SAAADI. Trimming shortened V by 2 bases and J by 11 bases, and 12 bases separated the two germline ends. CDR3 size: 12 residues. In DNA, the CDR3 is TGCGCCAGCAGTGAGGTTCAAGGCAGGGCTTTCTTT. Translated: CASSEVQGRAFF.

The CDR3 loop reads CASSQSAGASGNTIYF. CDR3 bases: TGCGCCAGCAGTCAATCGGCAGGGGCCTCTGGAAACACCATATATTTT. V is TRBV23-1 and J is TRBJ1-3; TRBD1 is a possible D gene (6 bases). TRBV23-1 is designated an ORF whose function remains uncertain. Trimming left V 0 bases short and J 0 bases short, with 9 bases between. The CDR3 extends over 16 amino acids.

The gene calls are TRBV5-6 and TRBJ1-5; D may be TRBD1 (5 bases). This CDR3 spans 16 amino acids. The V end was cut by 4 bases, the J end by 2 bases, with 16 bases between. CDR1 is SGHDT, CDR2 YYEEEE, per germline. The CDR3 loop is CASSLRGVEGNQPQHF. For the CDR3, the DNA is TGTGCCAGCAGCCTCCGGGGGGTAGAGGGCAATCAGCCCCAGCATTTT.

This clone was counted a single time. The V gene is TRBV9, the J gene TRBJ1-6; D is unclear. V shed 2 bases and J shed 0 bases, with 9 bases lying between them. The germline V gene has CDR1 SGDLS and CDR2 YYNGEE. The CDR3 totals 16 residues. CDR3 loop: CASSVSGSSYNSPLHF. As DNA, the CDR3 is TGTGCCAGCAGCGTTTCGGGAAGCTCCTATAATTCACCCCTCCACTTT.

The chain employs TRBV23-1 and TRBJ2-2; D gene uncertain. TRBV23-1 is marked as an open reading frame, function uncertain. The CDR3 has 16 amino acids. V lost 2 bases to trimming and J lost 0 bases, with 10 bases between them. The CDR3 reads CASSQGRWTNTGELFF. The DNA of the CDR3 is TGCGCCAGCAGTCAAGGCAGGTGGACGAACACCGGGGAGCTGTTTTTT.